This section outlines one T cell receptor beta chain sequence together with its context. No antigen is known for it. Timing groups of about 4 and about 12 weeks for second doses were pooled. Germline V lookup: CDR1 SGHDT, CDR2 YYEEEE. The CDR3 is 14 residues long. Trimming pared 2 bases from V and 7 bases from J, leaving 10 bases between. This entry is derived from a study of T cell responses to AZD1222 COVID-19 vaccine. Study findings and constraints: Most donors were white British, females outnumbered males, and clonal diversity was possibly underestimated. Seropositive status at baseline applied to only five or six AZD1222 recipients.

Clones were read by immunoSEQ multiplex PCR, and TCRdb kept only the in-frame ones, dropping some. The repertoire has 160,000 or so clones, 87% of them found once; the top ten carry just over 9%. The chain links TRBV5-6 to TRBJ1-6; D is perhaps TRBD1 (6 bases). The sequenced sample was peripheral blood, obtained 28 days after the second AZD1222 dose. This sequence originates from an adult who received the AZD1222 COVID-19 vaccine. CDR3: CASSLQGPNSPLHF. The CDR3 DNA reads TGTGCCAGCAGCTTACAGGGTCCCAATTCACCCCTCCACTTT. Filled out from reference TRBV5-6 and TRBJ1-6, the complete variable domain reads DAGVTQSPTHLIKTRGQQVTLRCSPKSGHDTVSWYQQALGQGPQFIFQYYEEEERQRGNFPDRFSGHQFPNYSSELNVNALLLGDSALYLCASSLQGPNSPLHFGNGTRLTVT.